These 25 T cell receptor beta chains were sequenced from one sample in a study of blood T cell repertoires in COVID-19. Data came from immunoSEQ multiplex PCR; TCRdb stores just in-frame clones and leaves some out. Among roughly 400,000 clones listed, about 88% were seen once. The sample taken for sequencing was PBMCs or T cells enriched from blood (not recorded which). These receptors all come from a woman between 18 and 30 years old who had been exposed to COVID-19.

This sequence joins TRBV6-5 and TRBJ1-3, with 8 bases that match TRBD1. CDR3 length: 14 residues. V dropped 5 bases and J dropped 5; count of bases not matched to a gene: 5. In germline, CDR1 is MNHEY, CDR2 SVGAGI. DNA of the CDR3: TGTGCCAGCAGTCCACAGGGGGTGAGAAACACCATATATTTT. Translated, it gives CASSPQGVRNTIYF.

The J gene is TRBJ1-1, the V gene TRBV29-1; a possible D gene is TRBD1 (5 bases). The V end lost 3 bases, the J end lost 3 bases, and 11 bases lay between the germline ends. Germline values: CDR1 SQVTM, CDR2 ANQGSEA. The CDR3 spans 13 residues. Written as DNA, the CDR3 is TGCAGCGTTGAGCAGGGTTGGGACACTGAAGCTTTCTTT. The encoded protein is CSVEQGWDTEAFF.

This clone is a singleton in its sample. The V call is TRBV12-3 or TRBV12-4, the J call TRBJ2-3; D gene unclear. The CDR3 loop spans 12 amino acids. V lost 6 bases, J lost 1 base, and 5 bases lay in between. As DNA, the CDR3 is TGTGCCAGCAGCACAGGCACAGATACGCAGTATTTT. Amino acids: CASSTGTDTQYF.

V and J are TRBV2 and TRBJ1-2; 10 bases fit TRBD1. V gave up 6 bases and J gave up 8 bases; unmatched junction bases: 3. CDR1 and CDR2 from the germline V gene are SNHLY and FYNNEI. This CDR3 has 12 amino acids. Here the CDR3 DNA reads TGTGCCAGCAGAGGGACAGGGGTGGGCTACACCTTC. It specifies CASRGTGVGYTF.

The chain joins TRBV4-1 to TRBJ1-1; D might be TRBD1 (5 bases). The CDR3 is 11 residues long. CDR1 is MGHRA and CDR2 is YSYEKL in the germline V gene. V was trimmed by 6 bases and J by 6 bases, leaving 8 bases between them. CDR3 protein: CASREGSEAFF. The CDR3 coding sequence is TGCGCCAGCAGGGAGGGGTCTGAAGCTTTCTTT.

CDR3 nucleotides: TGTGCCACCAGTGATTTGCGGACAGGGGAAACAGATACGCAGTATTTT. Encoded protein: CATSDLRTGETDTQYF. J is TRBJ2-3 and V is TRBV24-1; TRBD1 matches at 9 bases. Germline V gene data show CDR1 as KGHDR and CDR2 as SFDVKD. Trimming at V came to 0 bases and at J to 3 bases, leaving 3 bases not matched to a gene. This CDR3 comprises 16 residues.

V gene TRBV7-2 combines with J gene TRBJ2-7; TRBD1 matches at 9 bases. Germline V gene sequence: CDR1 SGHTA, CDR2 FQGNSA. The CDR3 length is 13 residues. Trimming cost V 5 bases and J 6 bases; bases outside gene matches: 5. Written as DNA, the CDR3 is TGTGCCAGCAGCGGCCACAGGGGGCTCGAGCAGTACTTC. Its translation: CASSGHRGLEQYF.

The V call is TRBV7-2, the J call TRBJ2-1; possible D gene TRBD2, 6 bases. This CDR3 is built from 14 residues. V gave up 3 bases and J gave up 4 bases, with 10 bases separating them. CDR1 SGHTA and CDR2 FQGNSA come from the germline V gene. As DNA, the CDR3 is TGTGCCAGCAGCTTGTCGGGAGCATACAATGAGCAGTTCTTC. This sequence encodes CASSLSGAYNEQFF.

The genes are TRBV4-3 and TRBJ2-4; a weak D match, TRBD2 (5 bases). Germline V gene data show CDR1 as LGHNA and CDR2 as YSLEER. This CDR3 contains 14 residues. V lost 0 bases and J 6 bases, leaving 9 bases between the germline ends. CDR3 bases: TGCGCCAGCAGCCAAGATTCTGGAGGAAACATTCAGTACTTC. Translation gives CASSQDSGGNIQYF.

The rearrangement joins TRBV2 to TRBJ2-1, with 8 bases lining up with TRBD2. With 7 bases clipped from V and 6 bases from J, the junction kept 11 bases outside the gene matches. This CDR3 comprises 15 residues. Germline-derived CDR1 and CDR2 are SNHLY and FYNNEI. The CDR3 here is CASIIGRAGGNEQFF. The CDR3 DNA sequence: TGTGCCAGCATTATCGGGAGGGCCGGAGGCAATGAGCAGTTCTTC.

The genes are TRBV7-2 and TRBJ2-7; D perhaps matches TRBD1 (5 bases). V lost 4 bases to trimming and J lost 2 bases, with 12 bases between them. CDR3 size: 14 residues. The germline gives CDR1 SGHTA, CDR2 FQGNSA. In nucleotides, the CDR3 is TGTGCCAGCAGCTCATCGACAGTTACCTACGAGCAGTACTTC. It codes for CASSSSTVTYEQYF.

V is TRBV7-2 and J is TRBJ2-1; D may be TRBD1 (5 bases). CDR1 is SGHTA and CDR2 is FQGNSA in the germline V gene. The CDR3 loop spans 14 amino acids. V was pared by 4 bases and J by 1 base, with 8 bases between. The CDR3 coding sequence is TGTGCCAGCAGCTCACGGACATCCTACAATGAGCAGTTCTTC. This translates into CASSSRTSYNEQFF.

Here the CDR3 reads CASSTRTRENTEAFF. The DNA of the CDR3 is TGTGCCAGCTCAACGCGGACACGCGAAAACACTGAAGCTTTCTTT. The V and J genes are TRBV18 and TRBJ1-1; D perhaps matches TRBD1 (5 bases). This CDR3 comprises 15 residues. Trimming stripped 5 bases from V and 2 bases from J, with 15 bases between. Germline V gives CDR1 KGHSH, CDR2 LQKENI.

CDR3 nucleotides: TGTGCCAGCAGCTCCCCGGAGGCCGGGGGGGCCCCCAATGAGCAGTTCTTC. The encoded protein is CASSSPEAGGAPNEQFF. This rearrangement joins TRBV7-3 to TRBJ2-1, with 8 positions matching TRBD2. J lost 6 bases, V lost 4 bases, and 14 bases had no gene match. CDR1 is SGHTA and CDR2 is FQGTGA in the germline V gene. This CDR3 comprises 17 residues.

The V call is TRBV19, the J call TRBJ2-3, with TRBD2 matching over 13 bases. There are 14 residues in the CDR3. The J segment lost 5 bases and the V segment lost 8 bases, leaving 4 bases of the junction unmatched. Germline-derived CDR1 and CDR2 are LNHDA and SQIVND (reference sequence). DNA of the CDR3: TGTGCCAGTGGGACTAGCGGGATAAAAGATACGCAGTATTTT. Translation gives CASGTSGIKDTQYF. Looking up the rest from reference TRBV19 and TRBJ2-3 gives the full variable domain: DGGITQSPKYLFRKEGQNVTLSCEQNLNHDAMYWYRQDPGQGLRLIYYSQIVNDFQKGDIAEGYSVSREKKESFPLTVTSAQKNPTAFYLCASGTSGIKDTQYFGPGTRLTVL.

The chain employs TRBV9 and TRBJ2-2; D is ambiguous. V dropped 1 base and J dropped 5 bases, with 3 bases sitting between them. Per germline, CDR1 SGDLS and CDR2 YYNGEE. CDR3 size: 12 residues. This chain's CDR3 is CASSVLTGELFF. The CDR3 DNA is TGTGCCAGCAGCGTATTAACCGGGGAGCTGTTTTTT. The variable domain in full, with the rest retrieved from reference TRBV9 and TRBJ2-2, is DSGVTQTPKHLITATGQRVTLRCSPRSGDLSVYWYQQSLDQGLQFLIQYYNGEERAKGNILERFSAQQFPDLHSELNLSSLELGDSALYFCASSVLTGELFFGEGSRLTVL.

V and J are TRBV5-8 and TRBJ1-1, with D unclear. The V gene's germline CDR1 is SGHTS and CDR2 YDEGEE. The CDR3 spans 14 residues. V was pared by 0 bases and J by 5 bases, with 11 bases between. The CDR3 region is CASSLDSPVTEAFF. The DNA for the CDR3 is TGTGCCAGCAGCTTGGACAGCCCGGTTACTGAAGCTTTCTTT.

V and J are TRBV19 and TRBJ1-5; D ambiguous. Trimming shortened V by 4 bases and J by 0 bases, and 7 bases separated the two germline ends. Germline lookup yields CDR1 LNHDA and CDR2 SQIVND (reference sequence). CDR3 length equals 14 residues. The CDR3 DNA is TGTGCCAGTAGTAGCCCGAGTAGCAATCAGCCCCAGCATTTT. Translated: CASSSPSSNQPQHF. Filled out from reference TRBV19 and TRBJ1-5, the complete variable domain reads DGGITQSPKYLFRKEGQNVTLSCEQNLNHDAMYWYRQDPGQGLRLIYYSQIVNDFQKGDIAEGYSVSREKKESFPLTVTSAQKNPTAFYLCASSSPSSNQPQHFGDGTRLSIL.

The chain couples TRBV6-5 to TRBJ2-7; 7 bases match TRBD1. Germline CDR1 is MNHEY and CDR2 is SVGAGI. V gave up 6 bases and J gave up 0 bases; unmatched junction bases: 5. This CDR3 is 14 amino acids long. Written as DNA, the CDR3 is TGTGCCAGCAGGCAACGGGACAGCTCCTACGAGCAGTACTTC. Translating gives CASRQRDSSYEQYF.

The chain is built from TRBV5-1 and TRBJ1-4; TRBD1 might be the D (5 bases). V gave up 2 bases and J gave up 3 bases, with 8 bases separating them. CDR1 SGHRS and CDR2 YFSETQ come from the germline V gene. This CDR3 has 14 amino acids. The DNA for the CDR3 is TGCGCCAGCAGCTTCGGGGGAGCTAATGAAAAACTGTTTTTT. Its translation: CASSFGGANEKLFF.

The chain employs TRBV30 and TRBJ1-5; 10 bases are a match to TRBD1. CDR1 and CDR2 (germline): GTSNPN, SVGIG (reference sequence). The CDR3 spans 14 residues. J lost 4 bases, V lost 2 bases, and 2 bases had no gene match. The CDR3: CAWSRTGGNQPQHF. The DNA of the CDR3 is TGTGCCTGGAGTCGGACAGGGGGAAATCAGCCCCAGCATTTT.

CDR3 coding DNA: TGTGCCTGGGGCTACTCAGGGCACAGTCAGCCCCAGCATTTT. This sequence encodes CAWGYSGHSQPQHF. This chain connects TRBV30 to TRBJ1-5, with TRBD1 as a possible D gene (5 bases). Trimming shortened V by 5 bases and J by 6 bases, and 17 bases separated the two germline ends. The CDR3 is 14 amino acids. Germline V gives CDR1 GTSNPN, CDR2 SVGIG (reference sequence).

The genes are TRBV3-1 (or the pseudogene TRBV3-2) and TRBJ2-7; 9 nucleotides match TRBD2. The CDR3 has 15 residues. V was pared by 4 bases and J by 0 bases, with 4 bases of the junction left unmatched. In germline, CDR1 is LGHDT, CDR2 YNNKEL (reference sequence). This chain's CDR3 is CASSRSGGNSYEQYF. The CDR3 region has the DNA TGTGCCAGCAGCCGAAGCGGGGGGAACTCCTACGAGCAGTACTTC.

V gene TRBV5-1 combines with J gene TRBJ2-3; TRBD2 matches at 10 bases. Germline V CDR1 and CDR2: SGHRS, YFSETQ. Trimming at V came to 0 bases and at J to 0 bases, leaving 4 bases not matched to a gene. The CDR3 extends over 17 amino acids. The CDR3 DNA follows: TGCGCCAGCAGCTTGGTACTAGCGGGGATTAGCACAGATACGCAGTATTTT. Translating gives CASSLVLAGISTDTQYF.

V and J are TRBV28 and TRBJ1-2; the D is unclear. The CDR3 runs 15 residues. Germline CDR1 MDHEN, CDR2 SYDVKM. Trimming removed 3 bases from V and 2 bases from J, with 13 bases in between. CDR3 sequence: CASSFRLGDNYGYTF. In DNA, the CDR3 is TGTGCCAGCAGTTTCCGTCTGGGAGACAACTATGGCTACACCTTC.